These 14 T cell receptor beta chains were all obtained from the same sample, sequenced in a study of B cell selection in AIRE deficiency. Conventional CD4 T cells were sorted as CD4+CD127+ cells. TCRdb's table, derived via immunoSEQ multiplex PCR, lists solely in-frame clones and lacks some. Of about 25,000 clones detected, around 95% appear once; the ten largest clones hold over 0.2%. Sequenced sample: CD4+CD127+ conventional T cells sorted from PBMCs. All receptors come from a human donor in good health.

V is TRBV21-1 and J is TRBJ1-4. TRBV21-1 counts as a pseudogene. The CDR3 length is 13 residues. CDR3 loop: CASSIVANEKLFF. In DNA form, the CDR3 reads TGTGCCAGCAGCATAGTGGCCAATGAAAAACTGTTTTTT.

This sequence joins TRBV27 and TRBJ1-2; TRBD1 might be the D (6 bases). Germline values: CDR1 MNHEY, CDR2 SMNVEV (reference sequence). The V gene lost 5 bases and the J gene lost 7 bases, with 14 bases spanning the gap. The CDR3 loop spans 13 amino acids. The CDR3 region has the DNA TGTGCCAGCAGTGCCCGGGGGGCGGGTGGCTACACCTTC. The encoded protein is CASSARGAGGYTF.

This clone was detected a few times. The chain uses TRBV4-2 and TRBJ2-5; maybe TRBD2 (5 bases). V lost 3 bases, J lost 5 bases, and 10 bases lay in between. This CDR3 comprises 13 residues. From germline, CDR1 is LGHNA and CDR2 YNFKEQ. The CDR3 coding sequence is TGTGCCAGCAGCCAGGGCGGCGGGGAGACCCAGTACTTC. Protein sequence: CASSQGGGETQYF.

The chain joins TRBV9 to TRBJ2-5; D is undetermined. V was clipped by 3 bases and J by 1 base, with 13 bases between them. The CDR3 contains 15 residues. CDR1 is SGDLS, CDR2 YYNGEE, per germline. CDR3 residues: CASSGALRFQETQYF. The CDR3 DNA follows: TGTGCCAGCAGCGGTGCTTTGCGGTTCCAAGAGACCCAGTACTTC.

The chain joins TRBV30 to TRBJ2-1, with D unclear. The CDR3 totals 12 residues. Germline V gene sequence: CDR1 GTSNPN, CDR2 SVGIG (reference sequence). With 0 bases removed from V and 0 bases from J, the gap between germline ends came to 0 bases. In DNA form, the CDR3 reads TGTGCCTGGAGTGTCTCCTACAATGAGCAGTTCTTC. Its protein product is CAWSVSYNEQFF.

This clone is a singleton in its sample. The chain recombines TRBV25-1 with TRBJ2-3; TRBD1 matches 11 bases. The V gene end was trimmed by 3 bases and the J gene end by 2 bases; junction bases not matched to a gene: 4. This CDR3 has 16 amino acids. Germline V CDR1 and CDR2: MGHDK, SYGVNS. The CDR3 protein is CASSDPGQGDTDTQYF. CDR3 nucleotide sequence: TGTGCCAGCAGTGATCCGGGACAGGGGGACACAGATACGCAGTATTTT.

The chain uses TRBV4-3 and TRBJ2-3, with D possibly being TRBD1 or TRBD2 (7 bases each). The CDR3 contains 16 residues. Germline CDR1 reads LGHNA; CDR2 reads YSLEER. The V and J ends lost 4 bases and 1 base respectively, with 15 bases between them. In DNA, the CDR3 is TGCGCCAGCAGCCGCGGGAGACAGGGAGGCACAGATACGCAGTATTTT. As protein: CASSRGRQGGTDTQYF.

In its sample, this clone was seen once. The genes are TRBV28 and TRBJ1-2, with D possibly TRBD1 on 5 matching bases. This CDR3 comprises 13 residues. Germline values: CDR1 MDHEN, CDR2 SYDVKM. V dropped 6 bases and J dropped 9 bases, with 17 bases sitting between them. CDR3 amino acids: CASSLNGAGRYTF. As DNA, the CDR3 is TGTGCCAGCAGCCTTAATGGGGCAGGACGCTACACCTTC.

The chain carries TRBV6-1 and TRBJ1-2, with D uncertain. Per the germline V gene, CDR1 is MNHNS and CDR2 is SASEGT. CDR3 size: 13 residues. Trimming shortened V by 5 bases and J by 4 bases, and 11 bases separated the two germline ends. The CDR3 sequence is CASSREEVYGYTF. CDR3 sequence (DNA): TGTGCCAGCAGTCGCGAAGAGGTCTATGGCTACACCTTC.

The V and J genes are TRBV7-9 and TRBJ2-6, with D tentatively TRBD1 (5 bases). V lost 1 base to trimming and J lost 0 bases, with 13 bases between them. CDR1 is SEHNR, CDR2 FQNEAQ, per germline (reference sequence). CDR3 length: 18 residues. CDR3 bases: TGTGCCAGCAGCTTAGTGGGGTCAGGGTACTCTGGGGCCAACGTCCTGACTTTC. This gives the protein CASSLVGSGYSGANVLTF.

In DNA form, the CDR3 reads TGTGCCAGCAGTTTATGGGACGACAGGGGGCCTTTGGTTGGAGAGACCCAGTACTTC. This sequence encodes CASSLWDDRGPLVGETQYF. The chain employs TRBV28 and TRBJ2-5; TRBD1 matches 10 bases. This CDR3 comprises 19 residues. Trimming at V came to 0 bases and at J to 4 bases, leaving 14 bases not matched to a gene. Germline lookup yields CDR1 MDHEN and CDR2 SYDVKM.

This chain links TRBV6-6 with TRBJ2-7; D is possibly TRBD1 or TRBD2 (5 bases each). Germline CDR1 reads MNHNY; CDR2 reads SVGAGI (reference sequence). This CDR3 has 14 residues. V was pared by 6 bases and J by 3 bases, with 15 bases between. The DNA of the CDR3 is TGTGCCAGCAGAACTAACCGGGGCGGCTACGAGCAGTACTTC. Translated: CASRTNRGGYEQYF.

This sequence joins TRBV4-1 and TRBJ2-5; 8 bases are shared with TRBD2. J gave up 1 base and V 1 base, and 8 bases lay outside the gene matches. The CDR3 has 17 amino acids. Germline V CDR1 and CDR2: MGHRA, YSYEKL. In nucleotides, the CDR3 is TGCGCCAGCAGCCAAGCGCGGCTAGCGGGCACCCAAGAGACCCAGTACTTC. Encoded protein: CASSQARLAGTQETQYF.

This chain connects TRBV2 to TRBJ1-2; D uncertain. This CDR3 has 13 amino acids. Germline V CDR1 and CDR2: SNHLY, FYNNEI. The V gene lost 3 bases and the J gene lost 3 bases, with 8 bases spanning the gap. For the CDR3, the DNA is TGTGCCAGCAGTGAGGGTGCGGACTATGGCTACACCTTC. It yields the protein CASSEGADYGYTF.